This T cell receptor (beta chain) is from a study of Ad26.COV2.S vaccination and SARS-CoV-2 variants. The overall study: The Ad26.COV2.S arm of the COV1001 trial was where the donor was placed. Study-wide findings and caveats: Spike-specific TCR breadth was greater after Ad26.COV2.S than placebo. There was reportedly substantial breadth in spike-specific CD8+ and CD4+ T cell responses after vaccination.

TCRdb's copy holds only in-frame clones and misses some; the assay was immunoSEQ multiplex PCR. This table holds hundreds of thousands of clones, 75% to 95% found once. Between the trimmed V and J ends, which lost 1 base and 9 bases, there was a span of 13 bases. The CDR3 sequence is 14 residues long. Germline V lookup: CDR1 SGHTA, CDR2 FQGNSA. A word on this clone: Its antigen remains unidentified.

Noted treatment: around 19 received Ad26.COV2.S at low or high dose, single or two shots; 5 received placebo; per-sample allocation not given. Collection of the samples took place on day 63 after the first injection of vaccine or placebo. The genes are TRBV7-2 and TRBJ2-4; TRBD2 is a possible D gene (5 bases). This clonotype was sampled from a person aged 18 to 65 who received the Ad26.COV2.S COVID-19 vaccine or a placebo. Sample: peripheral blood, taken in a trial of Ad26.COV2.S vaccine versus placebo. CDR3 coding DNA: TGTGCCAGCAGCTTAGGAGGAGGCTATAGCATTCAGTACTTC. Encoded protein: CASSLGGGYSIQYF.